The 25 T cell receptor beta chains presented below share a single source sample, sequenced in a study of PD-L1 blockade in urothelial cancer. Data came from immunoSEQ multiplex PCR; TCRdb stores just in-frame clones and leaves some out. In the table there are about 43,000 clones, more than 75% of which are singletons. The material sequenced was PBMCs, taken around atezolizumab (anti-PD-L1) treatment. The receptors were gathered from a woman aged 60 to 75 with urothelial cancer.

CDR3 in amino acids: CASSQERISGANVLTF. In DNA, the CDR3 is TGCGCCAGCAGCCAAGAGAGAATCTCTGGGGCCAACGTCCTGACTTTC. The chain employs TRBV4-1 and TRBJ2-6, with D hard to call. CDR1 MGHRA and CDR2 YSYEKL come from the germline V gene. The CDR3 length is 16 residues. The V gene lost 0 bases and the J gene lost 0 bases, with 6 bases spanning the gap.

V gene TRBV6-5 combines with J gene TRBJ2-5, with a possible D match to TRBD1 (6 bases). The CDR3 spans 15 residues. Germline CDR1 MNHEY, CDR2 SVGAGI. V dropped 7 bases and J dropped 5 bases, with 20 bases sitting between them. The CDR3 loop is CASNRDTYTPETQYF. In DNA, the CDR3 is TGTGCCAGCAACAGGGACACCTACACACCCGAGACCCAGTACTTC.

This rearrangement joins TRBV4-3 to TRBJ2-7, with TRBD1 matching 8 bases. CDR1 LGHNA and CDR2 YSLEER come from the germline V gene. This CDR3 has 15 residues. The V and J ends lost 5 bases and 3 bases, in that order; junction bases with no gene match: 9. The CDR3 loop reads CASSSSGTGRYEQYF. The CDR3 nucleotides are TGCGCCAGCAGCTCATCCGGGACAGGACGCTACGAGCAGTACTTC.

The CDR3 DNA sequence: TGTGCCAGCAGCCCCCAGGGGCATGCTGAGCAGTTCTTC. As protein: CASSPQGHAEQFF. The chain recombines TRBV4-2 with TRBJ2-1; TRBD1 is a possible D gene (6 bases). Germline V gene sequence: CDR1 LGHNA, CDR2 YNFKEQ. The CDR3 is 13 amino acids. V was cut by 4 bases and J by 9 bases, with 13 bases left in between.

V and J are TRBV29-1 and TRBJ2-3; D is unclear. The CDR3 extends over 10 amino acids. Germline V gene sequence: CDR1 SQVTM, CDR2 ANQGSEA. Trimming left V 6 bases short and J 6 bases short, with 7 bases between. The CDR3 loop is CSVRADTQYF. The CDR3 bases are TGCAGCGTCCGTGCGGATACGCAGTATTTT.

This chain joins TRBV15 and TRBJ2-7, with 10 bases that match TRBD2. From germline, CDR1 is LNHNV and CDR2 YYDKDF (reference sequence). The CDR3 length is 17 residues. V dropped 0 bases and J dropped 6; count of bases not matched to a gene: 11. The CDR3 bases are TGTGCCACCAGCAGAGATATGTTAACTAGCGGGATTGGCGAGCAGTACTTC. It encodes CATSRDMLTSGIGEQYF.

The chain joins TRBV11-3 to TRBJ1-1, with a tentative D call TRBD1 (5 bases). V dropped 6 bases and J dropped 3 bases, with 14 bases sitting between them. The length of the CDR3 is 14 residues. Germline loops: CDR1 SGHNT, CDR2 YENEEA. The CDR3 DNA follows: TGTGCCAGCAGTTCTGGGGGGAGGGACACTGAAGCTTTCTTT. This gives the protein CASSSGGRDTEAFF.

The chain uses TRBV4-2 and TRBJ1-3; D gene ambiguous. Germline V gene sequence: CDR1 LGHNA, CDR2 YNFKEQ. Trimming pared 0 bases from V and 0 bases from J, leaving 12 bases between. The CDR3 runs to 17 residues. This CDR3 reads CASSQESSVHSGNTIYF. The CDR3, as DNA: TGTGCCAGCAGCCAAGAGTCGTCGGTCCACTCTGGAAACACCATATATTTT.

CDR3 in DNA: TGTGCCAGCAGCCCGGGGGCAGCGGGGGGCCCCTACAATGAGCAGTTCTTC. As protein: CASSPGAAGGPYNEQFF. The rearrangement links TRBV28 to TRBJ2-1; 9 bases fit TRBD2. The CDR3 runs to 17 residues. The V gene's germline CDR1 is MDHEN and CDR2 SYDVKM. V was pared by 6 bases and J by 2 bases, with 11 bases of the junction left unmatched.

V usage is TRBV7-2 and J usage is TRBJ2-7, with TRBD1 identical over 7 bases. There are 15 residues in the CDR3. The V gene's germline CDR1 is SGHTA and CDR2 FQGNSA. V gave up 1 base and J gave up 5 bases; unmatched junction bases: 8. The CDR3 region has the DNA TGTGCCAGCAGCTTAGAGTCGACAGGGTATGACGAGCAGTACTTC. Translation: CASSLESTGYDEQYF.

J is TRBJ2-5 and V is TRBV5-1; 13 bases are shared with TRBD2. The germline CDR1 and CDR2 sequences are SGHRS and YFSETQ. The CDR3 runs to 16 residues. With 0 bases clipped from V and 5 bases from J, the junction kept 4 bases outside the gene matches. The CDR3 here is CASSLAGLAGYETQYF. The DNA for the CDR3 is TGCGCCAGCAGCTTGGCGGGACTAGCGGGATATGAGACCCAGTACTTC.

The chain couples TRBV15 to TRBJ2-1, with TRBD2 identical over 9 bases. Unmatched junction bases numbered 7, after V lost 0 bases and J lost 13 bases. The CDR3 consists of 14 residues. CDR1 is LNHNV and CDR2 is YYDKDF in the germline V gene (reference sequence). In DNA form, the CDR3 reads TGTGCCACCAGCAGAGATAGGCGGGAGGGCCTTCAGTTCTTC. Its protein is CATSRDRREGLQFF.

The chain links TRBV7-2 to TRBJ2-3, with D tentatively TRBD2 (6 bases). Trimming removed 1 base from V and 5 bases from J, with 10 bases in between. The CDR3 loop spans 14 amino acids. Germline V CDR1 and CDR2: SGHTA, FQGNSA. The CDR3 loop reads CASSLGVGGDTQYF. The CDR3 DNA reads TGTGCCAGCAGCTTAGGAGTCGGGGGAGATACGCAGTATTTT.

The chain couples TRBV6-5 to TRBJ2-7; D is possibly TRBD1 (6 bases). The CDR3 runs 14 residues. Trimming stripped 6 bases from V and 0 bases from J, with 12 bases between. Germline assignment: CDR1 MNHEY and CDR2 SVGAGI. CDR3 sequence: CASSPVGGSYEQYF. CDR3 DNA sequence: TGTGCCAGCAGCCCCGTAGGGGGCTCCTACGAGCAGTACTTC.

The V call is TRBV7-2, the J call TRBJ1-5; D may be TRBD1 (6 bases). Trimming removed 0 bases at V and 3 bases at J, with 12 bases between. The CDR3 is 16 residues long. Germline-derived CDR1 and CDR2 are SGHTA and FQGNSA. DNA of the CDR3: TGTGCCAGCAGCTTAGCCGCACAGGGAACCAATCAGCCCCAGCATTTT. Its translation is CASSLAAQGTNQPQHF.

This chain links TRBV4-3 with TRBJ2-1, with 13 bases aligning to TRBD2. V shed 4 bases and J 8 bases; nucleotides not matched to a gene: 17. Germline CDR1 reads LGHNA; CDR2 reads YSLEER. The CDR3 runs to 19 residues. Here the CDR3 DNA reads TGCGCCAGCAGCCCGTTCGGGACTAGCGGGACTAAGCAGCTCGATGAGCAGTTCTTC. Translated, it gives CASSPFGTSGTKQLDEQFF.

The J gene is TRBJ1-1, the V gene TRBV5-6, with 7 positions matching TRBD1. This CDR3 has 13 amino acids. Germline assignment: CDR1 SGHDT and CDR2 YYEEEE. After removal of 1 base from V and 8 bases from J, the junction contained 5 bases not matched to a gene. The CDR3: CASSLWGTVEAFF. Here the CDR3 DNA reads TGTGCCAGCAGCTTGTGGGGGACAGTCGAAGCTTTCTTT. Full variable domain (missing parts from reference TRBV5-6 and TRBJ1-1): DAGVTQSPTHLIKTRGQQVTLRCSPKSGHDTVSWYQQALGQGPQFIFQYYEEEERQRGNFPDRFSGHQFPNYSSELNVNALLLGDSALYLCASSLWGTVEAFFGQGTRLTVV.

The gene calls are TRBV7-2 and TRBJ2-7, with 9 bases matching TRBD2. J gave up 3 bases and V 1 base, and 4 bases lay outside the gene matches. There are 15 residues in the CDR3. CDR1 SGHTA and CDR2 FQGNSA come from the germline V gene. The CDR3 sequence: CASSLVLAGNYEQYF. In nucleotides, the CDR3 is TGTGCCAGCAGCTTAGTACTAGCGGGCAACTACGAGCAGTACTTC.

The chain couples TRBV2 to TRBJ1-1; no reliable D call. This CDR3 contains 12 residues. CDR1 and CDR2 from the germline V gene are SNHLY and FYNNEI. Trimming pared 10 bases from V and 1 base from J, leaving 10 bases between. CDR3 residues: CAILEGNTEAFF. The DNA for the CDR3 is TGTGCCATCCTTGAGGGGAACACTGAAGCTTTCTTT.

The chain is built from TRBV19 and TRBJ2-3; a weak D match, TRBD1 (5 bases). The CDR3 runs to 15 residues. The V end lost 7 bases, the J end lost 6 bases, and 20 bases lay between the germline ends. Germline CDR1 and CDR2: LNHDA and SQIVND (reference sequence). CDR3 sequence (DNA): TGTGCCAGTACCGACCAAGGGGCTAGGCCCGATACGCAGTATTTT. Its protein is CASTDQGARPDTQYF.

CDR3 coding DNA: TGTGCCAGCAGGGCATATTCATATGAGCAGTTCTTC. Translated: CASRAYSYEQFF. The chain links TRBV2 to TRBJ2-1; no reliable D call. The CDR3 loop spans 12 amino acids. The germline gives CDR1 SNHLY, CDR2 FYNNEI. V was cut by 6 bases and J by 8 bases, with 11 bases left in between.

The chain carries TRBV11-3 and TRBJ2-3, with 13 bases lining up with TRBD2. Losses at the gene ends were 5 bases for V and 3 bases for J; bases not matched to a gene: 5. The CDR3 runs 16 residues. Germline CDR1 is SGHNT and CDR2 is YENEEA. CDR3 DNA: TGTGCCAGCAGCCCCGGGACTAGCGGGATTACAGATACGCAGTATTTT. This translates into CASSPGTSGITDTQYF.

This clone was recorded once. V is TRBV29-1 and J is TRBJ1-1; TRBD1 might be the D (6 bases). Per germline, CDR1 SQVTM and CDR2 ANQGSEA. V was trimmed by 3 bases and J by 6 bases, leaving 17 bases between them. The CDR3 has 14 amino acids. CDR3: CSVEDPQGRAEAFF. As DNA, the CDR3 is TGCAGCGTTGAGGACCCCCAGGGGCGCGCTGAAGCTTTCTTT.

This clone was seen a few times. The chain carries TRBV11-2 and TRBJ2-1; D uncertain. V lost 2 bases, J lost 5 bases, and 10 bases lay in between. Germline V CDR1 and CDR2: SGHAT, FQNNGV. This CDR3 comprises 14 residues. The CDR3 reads CASSLPLRHNEQFF. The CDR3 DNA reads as TGTGCCAGCAGCTTACCTCTGCGGCACAATGAGCAGTTCTTC.

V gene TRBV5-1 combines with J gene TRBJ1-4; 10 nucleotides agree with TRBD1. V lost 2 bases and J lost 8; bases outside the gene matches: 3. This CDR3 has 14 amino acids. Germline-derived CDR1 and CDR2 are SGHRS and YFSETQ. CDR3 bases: TGCGCCAGCAGCTTTGGGACAGGGGACGAAAAACTGTTTTTT. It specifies CASSFGTGDEKLFF.